A single sample is the source of the 18 T cell receptor beta chains below, sequenced in a study of blood T cell repertoires in COVID-19. The protocol was immunoSEQ multiplex PCR, while the TCRdb copy is restricted to in-frame clones and leaves out a portion. Of tens of thousands of clones listed, more than 85% were seen once; the top ten hold about 3.4%. Sequencing was carried out using peripheral blood. The receptors come from a woman between 65 and 79 years old with active COVID-19.

This sequence joins TRBV6-2 or TRBV6-3 and TRBJ2-5; D remains unclear. Trimming removed 6 bases from V and 6 bases from J, with 14 bases in between. Germline V CDR1 and CDR2: MNHEY, SVGEGT. The CDR3 is made up of 13 amino acids. CDR3 nucleotide sequence: TGTGCCAGCAGCCCGTTAGCTTGGAAGACCCAGTACTTC. Translated: CASSPLAWKTQYF.

The chain recombines TRBV19 with TRBJ2-5, with D perhaps matching TRBD1 (6 bases). Germline CDR1 is LNHDA and CDR2 is SQIVND (reference sequence). There are 13 residues in the CDR3. Trimming removed 5 bases at V and 5 bases at J, with 12 bases between. For the CDR3, the DNA is TGTGCCAGTAGTGTACAGGGTCGGGAGACCCAGTACTTC. Protein: CASSVQGRETQYF.

The CDR3 DNA reads TGTGCCAGCAGTGACTCAGCCAGCGGGAGGGCTAAGTTCTTC. Amino acids: CASSDSASGRAKFF. The chain uses TRBV6-4 and TRBJ2-1; TRBD2 agrees at 10 bases. J gave up 14 bases and V 0 bases, and 7 bases lay outside the gene matches. The CDR3 extends over 14 amino acids. Germline lookup yields CDR1 MRHNA and CDR2 SNTAGT.

The rearrangement uses TRBV5-1 and TRBJ2-3; a possible D gene is TRBD1 (6 bases). Trimming removed 0 bases from V and 6 bases from J, with 8 bases in between. The CDR3 length is 13 residues. The germline CDR1 and CDR2 sequences are SGHRS and YFSETQ. The CDR3 reads CASSLARGDTQYF. Here the CDR3 DNA reads TGCGCCAGCAGCTTGGCCAGGGGTGATACGCAGTATTTT.

This chain connects TRBV2 to TRBJ2-7, with D possibly TRBD2 on 5 matching bases. Deletions cut 2 bases from V and 2 bases from J, with 16 bases between. Germline CDR1 reads SNHLY; CDR2 reads FYNNEI. The CDR3 sequence is 16 residues long. This chain's CDR3 is CASSESFWEIPYEQYF. The CDR3 DNA follows: TGTGCCAGCAGTGAATCGTTTTGGGAGATCCCCTACGAGCAGTACTTC.

This chain uses TRBV24-1 with TRBJ2-7; D gene uncertain. This CDR3 contains 13 residues. The V gene lost 4 bases and the J gene lost 5 bases, with 11 bases spanning the gap. Germline CDR1 KGHDR, CDR2 SFDVKD. The CDR3 nucleotides read TGTGCCACCAGTGACCCGGCCAGCGACGAGCAGTACTTC. As protein: CATSDPASDEQYF.

The chain combines TRBV6-5 with TRBJ1-4; 7 positions match TRBD1. CDR3 length: 14 amino acids. Germline V gene data show CDR1 as MNHEY and CDR2 as SVGAGI. The J segment lost 0 bases and the V segment lost 6 bases, leaving 1 base of the junction unmatched. The CDR3 reads CASSGTATNEKLFF. The CDR3 region has the DNA TGTGCCAGCAGCGGGACAGCAACTAATGAAAAACTGTTTTTT.

In this sample, this clone turned up once. This chain uses TRBV5-1 with TRBJ2-2, with TRBD1 as a possible D gene (7 bases). V gave up 4 bases and J gave up 4 bases, with 14 bases separating them. CDR1 SGHRS and CDR2 YFSETQ come from the germline V gene. This CDR3 is built from 15 residues. CDR3 residues: CASSPGTAGTGELFF. The CDR3 bases are TGCGCCAGCAGCCCGGGGACAGCGGGCACCGGGGAGCTGTTTTTT. The full variable domain, with the rest looked up from reference TRBV5-1 and TRBJ2-2, is KAGVTQTPRYLIKTRGQQVTLSCSPISGHRSVSWYQQTPGQGLQFLFEYFSETQRNKGNFPGRFSGRQFSNSRSEMNVSTLELGDSALYLCASSPGTAGTGELFFGEGSRLTVL.

The chain uses TRBV3-1 (or the pseudogene TRBV3-2) and TRBJ1-5; 8 bases are a match to TRBD1. Looked up from germline, CDR1 is LGHDT and CDR2 is YNNKEL (reference sequence). The CDR3 loop spans 16 amino acids. With 0 bases clipped from V and 7 bases from J, the junction kept 8 bases outside the gene matches. The CDR3 nucleotides read TGTGCCAGCAGCCAAGAAGGTCAGGGGGCCAGGCAGCCCCAGCATTTT. It encodes CASSQEGQGARQPQHF.

The gene calls are TRBV18 and TRBJ2-1, with D tentatively TRBD2 (7 bases). V was pared by 5 bases and J by 6 bases, with 20 bases between. The CDR3 extends over 16 amino acids. CDR1 and CDR2 from the germline V gene are KGHSH and LQKENI. The CDR3 DNA is TGTGCCAGCTCATTTCGCGACAGGCGGGGGTCCAATGAGCAGTTCTTC. Translating it yields CASSFRDRRGSNEQFF.

The chain employs TRBV14 and TRBJ1-2; 8 positions agree with TRBD1. V shed 4 bases, J shed 8 bases, and the junction held 6 bases outside the gene matches. The germline V gene encodes CDR1 SGHDN and CDR2 FVKESK. CDR3 length: 13 residues. The CDR3 DNA follows: TGTGCCAGCAGCCCGACAGGGGAATACGGCTACACCTTC. Protein sequence: CASSPTGEYGYTF.

This chain links TRBV12-3 or TRBV12-4 with TRBJ2-5; 8 positions agree with TRBD2. The CDR3 contains 13 residues. The V gene end was trimmed by 6 bases and the J gene end by 4 bases; junction bases not matched to a gene: 4. In DNA form, the CDR3 reads TGTGCCAGCAGACAAGCGGGAGCAGAGACCCAGTACTTC. Translating gives CASRQAGAETQYF.

CDR3 amino acids: CASSPRVGQGASGANVLTF. In nucleotides, the CDR3 is TGCGCCAGCAGCCCACGTGTTGGACAGGGGGCCTCTGGGGCCAACGTCCTGACTTTC. The V gene is TRBV5-1, the J gene TRBJ2-6; 11 bases are shared with TRBD1. V was pared by 4 bases and J by 0 bases, with 9 bases of the junction left unmatched. Germline V gene sequence: CDR1 SGHRS, CDR2 YFSETQ. CDR3 length: 19 amino acids.

The chain is built from TRBV7-2 and TRBJ2-2; TRBD2 matches at 9 bases. With 2 bases clipped from V and 5 bases from J, the junction kept 9 bases outside the gene matches. Looked up from germline, CDR1 is SGHTA and CDR2 is FQGNSA. This CDR3 has 17 residues. The CDR3 loop is CASSLLSSGIRTGELFF. CDR3 nucleotide sequence: TGTGCCAGCAGCTTATTGTCTAGCGGGATAAGGACCGGGGAGCTGTTTTTT.

The chain links TRBV10-3 to TRBJ2-5; 7 bases line up with TRBD2. This CDR3 is 14 amino acids long. Germline CDR1 and CDR2: ENHRY and SYGVKD. V lost 10 bases to trimming and J lost 3 bases; unmatched junction nucleotides: 11. DNA for the CDR3: TGTGCCAGCGGGGGAAAAAGGACGGAAGAGACCCAGTACTTC. It specifies CASGGKRTEETQYF.

The CDR3 coding sequence is TGTGCCAGCAGCCCCCTCGCGGCGTTCGAGCAGTACTTC. Amino acids: CASSPLAAFEQYF. This chain connects TRBV28 to TRBJ2-7; D gene uncertain. This CDR3 spans 13 amino acids. CDR1 and CDR2 (germline): MDHEN, SYDVKM. The V gene lost 6 bases and the J gene lost 6 bases, with 15 bases spanning the gap.

This chain links TRBV9 with TRBJ2-1, with 11 bases that match TRBD2. J gave up 6 bases and V 0 bases, and 2 bases lay outside the gene matches. The CDR3 spans 15 residues. Germline V gene sequence: CDR1 SGDLS, CDR2 YYNGEE. The CDR3 sequence: CASSVVTSGINEQFF. The CDR3 region has the DNA TGTGCCAGCAGCGTAGTGACTAGCGGGATCAATGAGCAGTTCTTC.

The rearrangement joins TRBV11-2 to TRBJ2-7; D perhaps matches TRBD2 (6 bases). Germline V gene data show CDR1 as SGHAT and CDR2 as FQNNGV. With 10 bases removed from V and 2 bases from J, the gap between germline ends came to 15 bases. The CDR3 contains 13 residues. CDR3 coding DNA: TGTGCCACCTCCGGGCGGGATCCCTACGAGCAGTACTTC. Its protein product is CATSGRDPYEQYF.